This TCR beta chain comes out of a study of CXCR3-negative and CXCR3-positive naive CD8 T cells. Overall study findings and caveats: Hydrophobicity of TRB CDR3s was greater in CXCR3-positive naive cells than in CXCR3-negative naive cells. CXCR3 expression dropped partially after cryopreservation, and most assays relied on fresh PBMCs.

With regard to this clonotype: Antigen unknown.

This CDR3 has 16 amino acids. Germline assignment: CDR1 LGHNA and CDR2 YSLEER. TRB cDNA libraries were made by UMI-labeled 5' RACE. From its re-call of the 5' RACE reads, TCRdb lists each CDR3 protein once, without DNA. This sample's table reports around 110,000 distinct CDR3 sequences. The rearrangement joins TRBV4-3 to TRBJ2-2; TCRdb picks TRBD1, but there is no DNA to check that call. The sequence was collected from a human donor in good health. Some clones in this sample may be carry-over from other donors' samples. Sequencing was carried out using naive CXCR3+ CD8+ T cells from blood. The subset denotes: CD45RO-CCR7+CD27+CD95- naive CD8+ T cells expressing CXCR3 (TNR3+). The CDR3 reads CASSQDRGELTGELFF.